One TCR beta chain is described in this entry. The time point here: blood at routine non-recurrence follow-up after resection. V was shortened by 0 bases and J by 4 bases, with 13 bases between the two germline ends. There are 16 residues in the CDR3. Germline V gene sequence: CDR1 SGDLS, CDR2 YYNGEE. The sample originates from a study of spatial heterogeneity in lung cancer. From the 5' RACE reads, TCRdb called clonotypes with MiXCR, one entry per CDR3 protein. The sample records roughly 32,000 distinct CDR3 sequences, 8.5% to 12% being singletons. The TCR comes from a female donor with early-stage non-small cell lung cancer. Specimen: PBMCs, collected at follow-up. The V call is TRBV9, the J call TRBJ2-2; D might be TRBD1 or TRBD2, each matching 5 bases. CDR3 loop: CASSVAPRGGTGELFF. The CDR3 DNA follows: TGTGCCAGCAGCGTAGCTCCCCGGGGCGGCACCGGGGAGCTGTTTTTT.